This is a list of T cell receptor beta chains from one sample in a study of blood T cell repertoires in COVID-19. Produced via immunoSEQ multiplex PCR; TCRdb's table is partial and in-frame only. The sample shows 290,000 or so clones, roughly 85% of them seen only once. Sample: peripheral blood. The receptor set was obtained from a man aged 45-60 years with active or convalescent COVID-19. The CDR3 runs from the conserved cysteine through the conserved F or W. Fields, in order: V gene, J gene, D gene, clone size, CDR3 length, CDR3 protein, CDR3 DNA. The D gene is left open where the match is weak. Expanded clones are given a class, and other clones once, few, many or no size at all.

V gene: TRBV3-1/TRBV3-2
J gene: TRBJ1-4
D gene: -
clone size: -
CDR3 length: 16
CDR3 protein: CASSQPRPGANEKLFF
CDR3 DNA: TGTGCCAGCAGCCAACCCCGGCCGGGAGCTAATGAAAAACTGTTTTTT

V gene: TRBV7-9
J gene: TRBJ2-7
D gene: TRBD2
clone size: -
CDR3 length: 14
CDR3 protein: CASRPSGSSYEQYF
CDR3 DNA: TGTGCCAGCAGGCCTAGCGGGTCTTCCTACGAGCAGTACTTC

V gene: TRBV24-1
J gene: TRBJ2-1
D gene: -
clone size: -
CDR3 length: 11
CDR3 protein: CATSRGNEQFF
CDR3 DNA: TGTGCCACCAGTCGGGGCAATGAGCAGTTCTTC

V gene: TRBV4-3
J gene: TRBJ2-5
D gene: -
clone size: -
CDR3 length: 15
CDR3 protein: CASSQEGRRGETQYF
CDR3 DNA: TGCGCCAGCAGCCAAGAGGGAAGACGGGGGGAGACCCAGTACTTC

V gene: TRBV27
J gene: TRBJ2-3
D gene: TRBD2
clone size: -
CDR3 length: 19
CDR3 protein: CASSLSPPGTSGATDTQYF
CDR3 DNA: TGTGCCAGCAGTTTATCGCCCCCAGGGACTAGCGGGGCCACAGATACGCAGTATTTT

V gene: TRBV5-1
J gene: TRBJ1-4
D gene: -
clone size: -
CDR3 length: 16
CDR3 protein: CASSLAFGRVGEKLFF
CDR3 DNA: TGCGCCAGCAGCTTGGCCTTCGGGAGGGTGGGTGAAAAACTGTTTTTT

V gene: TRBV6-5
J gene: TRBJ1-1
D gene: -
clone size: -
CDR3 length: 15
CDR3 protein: CASSLQDSMNTEAFF
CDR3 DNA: TGTGCCAGCAGTTTACAGGATTCCATGAACACTGAAGCTTTCTTT

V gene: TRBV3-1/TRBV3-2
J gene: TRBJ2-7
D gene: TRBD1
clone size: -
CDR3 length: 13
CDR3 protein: CASSRSGGYEQYF
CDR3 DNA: TGTGCCAGCAGCCGCTCAGGGGGCTACGAGCAGTACTTC

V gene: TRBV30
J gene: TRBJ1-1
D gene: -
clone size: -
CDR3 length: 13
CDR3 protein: CAWNRGRNTEAFF
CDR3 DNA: TGTGCCTGGAATCGGGGTCGCAACACTGAAGCTTTCTTT

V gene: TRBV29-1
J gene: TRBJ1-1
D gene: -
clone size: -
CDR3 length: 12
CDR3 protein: CSAQGWYTEAFF
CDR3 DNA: TGCAGCGCCCAGGGTTGGTACACTGAAGCTTTCTTT

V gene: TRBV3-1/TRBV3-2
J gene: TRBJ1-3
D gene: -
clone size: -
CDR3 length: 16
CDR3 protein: CASSLRTGGSGNTIYF
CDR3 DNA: TGTGCCAGCAGCCTACGCACCGGGGGATCTGGAAACACCATATATTTT

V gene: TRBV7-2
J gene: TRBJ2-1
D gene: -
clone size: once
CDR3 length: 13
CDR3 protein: CASSLRSADEQFF
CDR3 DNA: TGTGCCAGCAGCCTCAGATCCGCAGATGAGCAGTTCTTC

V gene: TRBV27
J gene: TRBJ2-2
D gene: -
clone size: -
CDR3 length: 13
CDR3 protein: CASKPTRAEELFF
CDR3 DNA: TGTGCCAGCAAACCTACTCGAGCGGAGGAGCTGTTTTTT

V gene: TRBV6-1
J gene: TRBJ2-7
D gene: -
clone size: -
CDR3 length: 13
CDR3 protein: CASSEARGYEQYF
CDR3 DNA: TGTGCCAGCAGTGAAGCCCGGGGATACGAGCAGTACTTC

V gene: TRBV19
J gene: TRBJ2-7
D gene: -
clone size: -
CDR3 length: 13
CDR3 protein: CASSRDGGISQYF
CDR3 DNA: TGTGCCAGTTCCCGGGATGGTGGTATTTCGCAGTACTTC

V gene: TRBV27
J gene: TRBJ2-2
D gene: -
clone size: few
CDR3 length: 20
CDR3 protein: CASSGGPVRIGRRNTGELFF
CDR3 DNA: TGTGCCAGCAGTGGGGGGCCGGTTCGGATCGGGAGGCGGAACACCGGGGAGCTGTTTTTT

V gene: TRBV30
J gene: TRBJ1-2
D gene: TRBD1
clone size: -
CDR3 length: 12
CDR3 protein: CAWSARTGGYTF
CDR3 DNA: TGTGCCTGGAGCGCCCGGACAGGAGGCTACACCTTC

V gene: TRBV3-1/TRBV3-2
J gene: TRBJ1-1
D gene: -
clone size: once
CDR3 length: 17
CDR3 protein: CASSQDPIRGAHTEAFF
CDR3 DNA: TGTGCCAGCAGCCAAGATCCCATCAGGGGCGCCCACACTGAAGCTTTCTTT

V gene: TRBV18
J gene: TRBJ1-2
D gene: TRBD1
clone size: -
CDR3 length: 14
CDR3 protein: CASSPRQGNYGYTF
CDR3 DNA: TGTGCCAGCTCGCCTCGACAGGGCAACTATGGCTACACCTTC

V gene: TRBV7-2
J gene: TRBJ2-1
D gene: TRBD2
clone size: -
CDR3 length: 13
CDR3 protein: CASSSGLANEQFF
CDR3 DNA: TGTGCCAGCAGCTCGGGACTAGCGAATGAGCAGTTCTTC

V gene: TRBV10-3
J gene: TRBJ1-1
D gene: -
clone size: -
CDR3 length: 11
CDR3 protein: CASTGDTEAFF
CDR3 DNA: TGTGCCTCGACAGGAGACACTGAAGCTTTCTTT

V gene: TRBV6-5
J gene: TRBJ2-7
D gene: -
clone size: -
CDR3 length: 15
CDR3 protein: CASSYSGGLAYEQYF
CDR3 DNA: TGTGCCAGCAGTTACTCGGGGGGGCTAGCCTACGAGCAGTACTTC

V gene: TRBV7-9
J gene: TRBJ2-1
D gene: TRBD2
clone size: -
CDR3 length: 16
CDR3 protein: CASSSSGRGSYNEQFF
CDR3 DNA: TGTGCCAGCAGCTCTAGCGGGAGGGGCTCCTACAATGAGCAGTTCTTC

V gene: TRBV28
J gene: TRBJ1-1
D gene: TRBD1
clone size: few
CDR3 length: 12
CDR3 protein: CASNDMRGRGFF
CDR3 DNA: TGTGCCAGCAACGATATGAGGGGGCGGGGCTTCTTT

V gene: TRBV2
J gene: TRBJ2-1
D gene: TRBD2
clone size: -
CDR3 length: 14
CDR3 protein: CASRAGLAGEDGFF
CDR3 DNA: TGTGCCAGCAGAGCCGGACTAGCGGGAGAGGATGGGTTCTTC

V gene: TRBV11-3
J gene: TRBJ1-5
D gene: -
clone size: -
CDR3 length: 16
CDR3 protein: CASSSVPRRHNQPQHF
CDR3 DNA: TGTGCCAGCAGCTCCGTACCTAGACGGCACAATCAGCCCCAGCATTTT

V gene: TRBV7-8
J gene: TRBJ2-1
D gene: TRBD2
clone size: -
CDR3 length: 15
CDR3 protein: CASSPGLAGGNEQFF
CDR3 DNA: TGTGCCAGCAGCCCGGGACTAGCGGGAGGCAATGAGCAGTTCTTC

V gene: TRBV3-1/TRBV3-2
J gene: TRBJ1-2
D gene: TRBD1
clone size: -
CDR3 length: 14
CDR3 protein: CASSQDRGRRGYTF
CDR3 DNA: TGTGCCAGCAGCCAAGACAGGGGGCGTAGAGGCTACACCTTC

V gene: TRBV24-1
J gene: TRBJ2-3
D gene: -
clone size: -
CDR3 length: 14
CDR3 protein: CATSDSTATDTQYF
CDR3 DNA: TGTGCCACCAGTGATTCGACAGCGACAGATACGCAGTATTTT

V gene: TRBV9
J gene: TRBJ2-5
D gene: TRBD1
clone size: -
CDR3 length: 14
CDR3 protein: CASSVSPGGETQYF
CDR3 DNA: TGTGCCAGCAGCGTATCACCAGGGGGTGAGACCCAGTACTTC

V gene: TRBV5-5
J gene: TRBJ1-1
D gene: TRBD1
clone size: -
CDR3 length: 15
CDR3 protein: CASSLYGTGGTEAFF
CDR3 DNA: TGTGCCAGCAGCTTGTACGGGACAGGGGGCACTGAAGCTTTCTTT

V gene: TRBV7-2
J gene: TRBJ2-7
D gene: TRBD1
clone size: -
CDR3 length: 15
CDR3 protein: CASSFAGTGAYEQYF
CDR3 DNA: TGTGCCAGCAGCTTCGCCGGGACAGGGGCGTACGAGCAGTACTTC

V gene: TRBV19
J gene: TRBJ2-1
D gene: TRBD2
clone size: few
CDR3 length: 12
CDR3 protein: CASSLGLAEQFF
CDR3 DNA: TGTGCCAGTAGTCTCGGACTAGCGGAGCAGTTCTTC

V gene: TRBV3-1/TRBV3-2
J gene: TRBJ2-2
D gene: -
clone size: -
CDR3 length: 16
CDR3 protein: CASSQFGARNTGELFF
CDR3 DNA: TGTGCCAGCAGCCAATTTGGGGCTAGGAACACCGGGGAGCTGTTTTTT

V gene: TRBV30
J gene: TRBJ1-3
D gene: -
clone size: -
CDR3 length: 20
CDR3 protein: CAWSARGGTPILLSGNTIYF
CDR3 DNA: TGTGCCTGGAGTGCCCGGGGGGGGACACCTATTCTCCTCTCTGGAAACACCATATATTTT

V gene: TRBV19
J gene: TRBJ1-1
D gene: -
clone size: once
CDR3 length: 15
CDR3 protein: CASSIDDNMNTEAFF
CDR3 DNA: TGTGCCAGTAGTATAGATGACAACATGAACACTGAAGCTTTCTTT

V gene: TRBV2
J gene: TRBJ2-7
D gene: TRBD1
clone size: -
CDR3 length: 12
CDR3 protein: CASSTDRGEQYF
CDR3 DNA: TGTGCCAGCAGTACCGACAGGGGCGAGCAGTACTTC

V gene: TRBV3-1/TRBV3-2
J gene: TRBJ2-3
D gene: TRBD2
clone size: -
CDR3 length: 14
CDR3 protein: CASSRLAGTDTQYF
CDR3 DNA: TGTGCCAGCAGCCGACTAGCGGGCACAGATACGCAGTATTTT

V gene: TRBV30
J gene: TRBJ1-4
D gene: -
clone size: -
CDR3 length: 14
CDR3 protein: CAWSVHGGLGKLFF
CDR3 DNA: TGTGCCTGGAGTGTACACGGGGGGCTCGGGAAACTGTTTTTT

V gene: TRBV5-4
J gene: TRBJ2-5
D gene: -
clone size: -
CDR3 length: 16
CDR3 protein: CASSQSRGGEKETQYF
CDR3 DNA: TGTGCCAGCAGCCAAAGTAGGGGGGGCGAAAAAGAGACCCAGTACTTC

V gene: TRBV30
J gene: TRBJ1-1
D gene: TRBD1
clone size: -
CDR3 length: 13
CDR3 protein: CAWSSGQGSEAFF
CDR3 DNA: TGTGCCTGGAGTTCCGGACAGGGCTCTGAAGCTTTCTTT

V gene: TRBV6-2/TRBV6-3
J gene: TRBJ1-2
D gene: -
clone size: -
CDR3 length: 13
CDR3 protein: CASSLQGNYGYTF
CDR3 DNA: TGTGCCAGCAGTCTTCAGGGTAACTATGGCTACACCTTC

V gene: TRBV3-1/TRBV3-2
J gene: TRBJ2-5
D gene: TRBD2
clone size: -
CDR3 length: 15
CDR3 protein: CASSRTSGRAETQYF
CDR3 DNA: TGTGCCAGCAGCCGGACTAGCGGGAGGGCAGAGACCCAGTACTTC

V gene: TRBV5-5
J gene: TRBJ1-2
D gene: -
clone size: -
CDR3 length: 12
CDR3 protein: CASSLSDQGYTF
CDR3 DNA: TGTGCCAGCAGCTTGTCGGACCAGGGGTACACCTTC

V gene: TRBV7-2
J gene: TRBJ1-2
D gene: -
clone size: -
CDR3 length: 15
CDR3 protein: CASSLGSGVLYGYTF
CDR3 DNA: TGTGCCAGCAGCTTAGGGTCGGGGGTCCTCTATGGCTACACCTTC

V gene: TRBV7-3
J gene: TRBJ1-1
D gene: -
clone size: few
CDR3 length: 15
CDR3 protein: CASSSTDGQNTEAFF
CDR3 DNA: TGTGCCAGCAGCTCAACGGACGGACAAAACACTGAAGCTTTCTTT

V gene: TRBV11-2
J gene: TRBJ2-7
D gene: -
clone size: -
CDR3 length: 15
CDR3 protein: CASTHSDSSPYEQYF
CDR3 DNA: TGTGCCAGCACCCACTCCGACAGTTCTCCCTACGAGCAGTACTTC

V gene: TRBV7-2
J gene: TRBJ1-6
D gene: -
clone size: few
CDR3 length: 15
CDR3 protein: CASSLLSSYNSPLHF
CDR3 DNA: TGTGCCAGCAGCTTACTTAGCTCCTATAATTCACCCCTCCACTTT

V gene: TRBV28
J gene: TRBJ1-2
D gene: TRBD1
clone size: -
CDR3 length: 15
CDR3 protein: CATRRDRASRNGYTF
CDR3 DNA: TGTGCCACCCGACGGGACAGGGCCTCCCGGAATGGCTACACCTTC

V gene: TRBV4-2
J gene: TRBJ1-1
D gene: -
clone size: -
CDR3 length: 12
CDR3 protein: CASSQESGYAFF
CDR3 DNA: TGTGCCAGCAGCCAAGAATCCGGGTACGCTTTCTTT

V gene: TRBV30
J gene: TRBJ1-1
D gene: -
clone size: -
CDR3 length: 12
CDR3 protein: CAWRRENTEAFF
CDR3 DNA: TGTGCCTGGAGGAGAGAGAACACTGAAGCTTTCTTT

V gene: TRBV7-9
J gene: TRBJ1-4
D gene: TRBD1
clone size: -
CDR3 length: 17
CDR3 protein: CASSLAPRDRVNEKLFF
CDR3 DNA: TGTGCCAGCAGCTTAGCCCCTCGGGACAGGGTCAATGAAAAACTGTTTTTT

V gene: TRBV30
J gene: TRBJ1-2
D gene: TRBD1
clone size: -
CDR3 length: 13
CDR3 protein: CASTGDFVYGYTF
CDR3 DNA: TGTGCCTCGACAGGGGACTTTGTCTATGGCTACACCTTC

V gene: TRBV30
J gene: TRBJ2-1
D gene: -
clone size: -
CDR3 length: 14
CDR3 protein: CAWSMRLVTLGQFF
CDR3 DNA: TGTGCCTGGAGTATGAGACTAGTGACCTTGGGGCAGTTCTTC

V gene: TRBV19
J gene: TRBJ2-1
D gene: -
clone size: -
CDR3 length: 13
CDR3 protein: CASSITQQREQFF
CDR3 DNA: TGTGCCAGTAGTATAACCCAGCAGCGTGAGCAGTTCTTC

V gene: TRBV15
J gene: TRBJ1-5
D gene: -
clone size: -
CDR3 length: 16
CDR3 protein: CATSRGGGRGNQPQHF
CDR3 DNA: TGTGCCACCAGCAGAGGAGGGGGAAGGGGGAATCAGCCCCAGCATTTT